This T cell receptor (beta chain) was captured in a study of spatial heterogeneity in lung cancer. Across the whole study: Each distinct TCR and UMI combination averaged more than ten appearances in raw reads.

This clonotype came up many times. The time point: sample taken at primary tumor resection. CDR3 length: 14 amino acids. The V gene's germline CDR1 is SGHTA and CDR2 FQGNSA. Trimming took 4 bases from V and 5 from J, leaving 14 bases between them. TCRdb itself ran the 5' RACE reads through MiXCR, one entry per CDR3 protein. The sample has about 92,000 distinct CDR3 sequences; roughly 12% are singletons. This specimen was PBMCs, taken at surgery. The gene calls are TRBV7-2 and TRBJ2-5; maybe TRBD1 (6 bases). This TCR was recovered from a male donor with early-stage non-small cell lung cancer. The CDR3 region is CASSSSGAQETQYF. The DNA for the CDR3 is TGTGCCAGCAGCTCCTCAGGGGCGCAGGAGACCCAGTACTTC.